The rows below give T cell receptor beta chains drawn from one sample of a study of immune evolution from preneoplasia to lung adenocarcinoma. This table comes from immunoSEQ multiplex PCR, and its TCRdb copy is limited to in-frame clones, with some not included. The profile shows some 10,000 clones, 70% to 80% of them singletons. Sequencing was carried out using FFPE minimally invasive lung adenocarcinoma tissue. Source of these receptors: a donor older than 65 with lung adenocarcinoma. Both conserved end residues are part of each CDR3. Each record gives: D gene, J gene, clone size, V gene, CDR3 protein, CDR3 DNA. A D gene is named only where the DNA matches it firmly. Rows may omit the clone size; those that give it use once, few, many or a size class.

D gene: -
J gene: TRBJ2-7
clone size: -
V gene: TRBV19
CDR3 protein: CASSISLYEQGSYEQYF
CDR3 DNA: TGTGCCAGTAGTATAAGTTTGTATGAACAAGGCTCCTACGAGCAGTACTTC

D gene: -
J gene: TRBJ1-4
clone size: large
V gene: TRBV4-1
CDR3 protein: CASSLGAENEKLFF
CDR3 DNA: TGCGCCAGCAGCCTTGGAGCCGAAAATGAAAAACTGTTTTTT

D gene: -
J gene: TRBJ1-1
clone size: -
V gene: TRBV12-5
CDR3 protein: CASALDWGHGTEAFF
CDR3 DNA: TGTGCTAGTGCCTTGGATTGGGGGCACGGCACTGAAGCTTTCTTT

D gene: TRBD2
J gene: TRBJ2-3
clone size: once
V gene: TRBV10-1
CDR3 protein: CASREGGRADTQYF
CDR3 DNA: TGCGCCAGCAGGGAGGGCGGGAGAGCAGATACGCAGTATTTT

D gene: -
J gene: TRBJ1-3
clone size: -
V gene: TRBV4-1
CDR3 protein: CASSQELFTGDTIYF
CDR3 DNA: TGCGCCAGCAGCCAAGAGCTGTTCACCGGGGACACCATATATTTT

D gene: -
J gene: TRBJ2-1
clone size: -
V gene: TRBV19
CDR3 protein: CASSTLMNEQFF
CDR3 DNA: TGTGCCAGTAGTACTCTAATGAATGAGCAGTTCTTC

D gene: TRBD1
J gene: TRBJ1-4
clone size: -
V gene: TRBV7-2
CDR3 protein: CASSGTGGRGEKLFF
CDR3 DNA: TGTGCCAGCAGCGGGACAGGGGGACGAGGGGAAAAACTGTTTTTT

D gene: -
J gene: TRBJ2-2
clone size: -
V gene: TRBV27
CDR3 protein: CASSLRGLNTGELFF
CDR3 DNA: TGTGCCAGCAGTTTGCGCGGGTTGAACACCGGGGAGCTGTTTTTT

D gene: -
J gene: TRBJ1-5
clone size: -
V gene: TRBV19
CDR3 protein: CASRHGGQPQHF
CDR3 DNA: TGTGCCAGTCGCCATGGGGGTCAGCCCCAGCATTTT

D gene: -
J gene: TRBJ1-1
clone size: -
V gene: TRBV21-1
CDR3 protein: CASIRMNTEAFF
CDR3 DNA: TGTGCCAGCATCCGGATGAACACTGAAGCTTTCTTT

D gene: -
J gene: TRBJ1-1
clone size: -
V gene: TRBV6-5
CDR3 protein: CASSYSRDYTEAFF
CDR3 DNA: TGTGCCAGCAGTTACTCGAGGGATTACACTGAAGCTTTCTTT

D gene: TRBD2
J gene: TRBJ2-1
clone size: few
V gene: TRBV19
CDR3 protein: CASRPAGGPDEQFF
CDR3 DNA: TGTGCCAGTAGGCCAGCGGGAGGGCCCGATGAGCAGTTCTTC

D gene: -
J gene: TRBJ2-7
clone size: once
V gene: TRBV29-1
CDR3 protein: CSVVRGGEQYF
CDR3 DNA: TGCAGCGTTGTAAGGGGAGGCGAGCAGTACTTC

D gene: TRBD1
J gene: TRBJ2-7
clone size: -
V gene: TRBV28
CDR3 protein: CASSLGRGLRYEQYF
CDR3 DNA: TGTGCCAGCAGTTTGGGCAGGGGGTTGAGGTACGAGCAGTACTTC

D gene: -
J gene: TRBJ1-5
clone size: -
V gene: TRBV7-6
CDR3 protein: CASSPQSGRFPNQPQHF
CDR3 DNA: TGTGCCAGCAGCCCCCAGAGTGGACGTTTCCCCAATCAGCCCCAGCATTTT

D gene: -
J gene: TRBJ2-7
clone size: few
V gene: TRBV6-5
CDR3 protein: CASIDRSYEQYF
CDR3 DNA: TGTGCCAGCATCGACAGATCCTACGAGCAGTACTTC

D gene: TRBD1
J gene: TRBJ2-4
clone size: -
V gene: TRBV7-9
CDR3 protein: CASSRGGQGSQNIQYF
CDR3 DNA: TGTGCCAGCAGCAGGGGGGGACAGGGGAGCCAGAACATTCAGTACTTC

D gene: TRBD1
J gene: TRBJ1-3
clone size: -
V gene: TRBV4-1
CDR3 protein: CASSQGTGDFGNTIYF
CDR3 DNA: TGCGCCAGCAGCCAGGGGACAGGGGATTTTGGAAACACCATATATTTT

D gene: -
J gene: TRBJ2-1
clone size: -
V gene: TRBV6-5
CDR3 protein: CASSRGLSYNEQFF
CDR3 DNA: TGTGCCAGCAGCAGGGGACTATCCTACAATGAGCAGTTCTTC

D gene: TRBD2
J gene: TRBJ2-5
clone size: -
V gene: TRBV5-1
CDR3 protein: CASSLLAGEGETQYF
CDR3 DNA: TGCGCCAGCAGCTTACTAGCGGGAGAAGGGGAGACCCAGTACTTC

D gene: -
J gene: TRBJ1-2
clone size: -
V gene: TRBV6-1
CDR3 protein: CASTLDGNYGYTF
CDR3 DNA: TGTGCCAGCACCCTGGACGGGAACTATGGCTACACCTTC

D gene: -
J gene: TRBJ2-3
clone size: once
V gene: TRBV6-5
CDR3 protein: CASRPTRGFADTQYF
CDR3 DNA: TGTGCCAGCAGACCAACTAGGGGATTCGCAGATACGCAGTATTTT

D gene: -
J gene: TRBJ1-2
clone size: -
V gene: TRBV5-6
CDR3 protein: CASRVGMSGYTF
CDR3 DNA: TGTGCCAGCAGGGTTGGGATGAGTGGCTACACCTTC

D gene: -
J gene: TRBJ2-4
clone size: -
V gene: TRBV14
CDR3 protein: CASSQTKNIQYF
CDR3 DNA: TGTGCCAGCAGCCAAACCAAAAACATTCAGTACTTC

D gene: -
J gene: TRBJ1-2
clone size: -
V gene: TRBV6-6
CDR3 protein: CASVNTGIYGYTF
CDR3 DNA: TGTGCCAGCGTCAATACAGGGATCTATGGCTACACCTTC

D gene: TRBD1
J gene: TRBJ1-2
clone size: few
V gene: TRBV28
CDR3 protein: CASKSSPQTGLYTF
CDR3 DNA: TGTGCCAGCAAGTCGTCCCCTCAGACAGGGCTCTACACCTTC

D gene: -
J gene: TRBJ1-3
clone size: -
V gene: TRBV6-4
CDR3 protein: CASSEPPVNTIYF
CDR3 DNA: TGTGCCAGCAGTGAACCCCCAGTAAACACCATATATTTT

D gene: -
J gene: TRBJ1-1
clone size: few
V gene: TRBV18
CDR3 protein: CASSPLFNTEAFF
CDR3 DNA: TGTGCCAGCTCACCACTCTTTAACACTGAAGCTTTCTTT

D gene: TRBD1
J gene: TRBJ1-2
clone size: -
V gene: TRBV5-6
CDR3 protein: CASSDTIGGRYYGYTF
CDR3 DNA: TGTGCCAGCAGCGATACGATAGGGGGCCGGTACTATGGCTACACCTTC

D gene: -
J gene: TRBJ2-7
clone size: -
V gene: TRBV6-5
CDR3 protein: CASSYRDVAYEQYF
CDR3 DNA: TGTGCCAGCAGTTATCGGGACGTAGCCTACGAGCAGTACTTC

D gene: -
J gene: TRBJ2-6
clone size: few
V gene: TRBV28
CDR3 protein: CASSRTREANVLTF
CDR3 DNA: TGTGCCAGCAGTCGAACCCGTGAGGCCAACGTCCTGACTTTC

D gene: -
J gene: TRBJ1-2
clone size: few
V gene: TRBV10-3
CDR3 protein: CAINPQGSGYGYTF
CDR3 DNA: TGTGCCATCAACCCCCAGGGATCAGGGTATGGCTACACCTTC

D gene: TRBD2
J gene: TRBJ2-1
clone size: -
V gene: TRBV6-5
CDR3 protein: CASSSLAGDGFNEQFF
CDR3 DNA: TGTGCCAGCAGTTCCCTAGCGGGAGATGGTTTCAATGAGCAGTTCTTC

D gene: -
J gene: TRBJ1-1
clone size: -
V gene: TRBV4-2
CDR3 protein: CASSLRIGENTEAFF
CDR3 DNA: TGTGCCAGCAGCCTAAGGATTGGGGAGAACACTGAAGCTTTCTTT

D gene: TRBD2
J gene: TRBJ2-7
clone size: -
V gene: TRBV5-1
CDR3 protein: CASRTSGRMEGGEQYF
CDR3 DNA: TGCGCCAGCAGAACTAGCGGGAGGATGGAGGGGGGCGAGCAGTACTTC

D gene: -
J gene: TRBJ1-2
clone size: few
V gene: TRBV11-2
CDR3 protein: CASSLESYGYTF
CDR3 DNA: TGTGCCAGCAGCCTAGAGAGCTATGGCTACACCTTC

D gene: -
J gene: TRBJ2-5
clone size: -
V gene: TRBV15
CDR3 protein: CATSVSGVGETQYF
CDR3 DNA: TGTGCCACCAGCGTCTCGGGCGTGGGGGAGACCCAGTACTTC

D gene: TRBD1
J gene: TRBJ2-7
clone size: -
V gene: TRBV27
CDR3 protein: CASSLGQGQAYEQYF
CDR3 DNA: TGTGCCAGCAGCCTCGGACAGGGGCAAGCCTACGAGCAGTACTTC

D gene: TRBD1
J gene: TRBJ2-7
clone size: -
V gene: TRBV13
CDR3 protein: CASSLEGQGRHEQYF
CDR3 DNA: TGTGCCAGCAGCTTAGAAGGACAGGGGAGACACGAGCAGTACTTC

D gene: TRBD2
J gene: TRBJ2-7
clone size: -
V gene: TRBV27
CDR3 protein: CASHGLAGATHEQYF
CDR3 DNA: TGTGCCAGCCACGGACTAGCGGGAGCCACCCACGAGCAGTACTTC

D gene: -
J gene: TRBJ1-2
clone size: once
V gene: TRBV6-6
CDR3 protein: CASSYSGGGRSYGYTF
CDR3 DNA: TGTGCCAGCAGTTACTCGGGGGGCGGACGGTCCTATGGCTACACCTTC

D gene: -
J gene: TRBJ2-7
clone size: once
V gene: TRBV15
CDR3 protein: CATSRDRDSYEQYF
CDR3 DNA: TGTGCCACCAGCAGAGACAGGGACTCCTACGAGCAGTACTTC

D gene: TRBD2
J gene: TRBJ2-3
clone size: -
V gene: TRBV5-1
CDR3 protein: CASSLRGVSGSSDTQYF
CDR3 DNA: TGCGCCAGCAGCTTGAGGGGGGTTAGCGGGAGCTCAGATACGCAGTATTTT

D gene: TRBD2
J gene: TRBJ2-5
clone size: -
V gene: TRBV15
CDR3 protein: CATSLAGQETQYF
CDR3 DNA: TGTGCCACCAGCCTAGCGGGGCAAGAGACCCAGTACTTC

D gene: -
J gene: TRBJ2-5
clone size: -
V gene: TRBV18
CDR3 protein: CASSPLAETQYF
CDR3 DNA: TGTGCCAGCTCACCACTAGCGGAGACCCAGTACTTC

D gene: -
J gene: TRBJ2-5
clone size: few
V gene: TRBV5-8
CDR3 protein: CASSRLETQYF
CDR3 DNA: TGTGCCAGCAGCCGACTAGAGACCCAGTACTTC

D gene: TRBD1
J gene: TRBJ2-1
clone size: few
V gene: TRBV5-1
CDR3 protein: CASSYSGTGGGNEQFF
CDR3 DNA: TGCGCCAGCAGCTATTCCGGGACAGGGGGAGGGAATGAGCAGTTCTTC

D gene: -
J gene: TRBJ1-5
clone size: -
V gene: TRBV7-6
CDR3 protein: CASSLGGGGGQPQHF
CDR3 DNA: TGTGCCAGCAGCTTAGGCGGGGGTGGAGGTCAGCCCCAGCATTTT

D gene: -
J gene: TRBJ1-1
clone size: -
V gene: TRBV6-5
CDR3 protein: CASSSVRGDTEAFF
CDR3 DNA: TGTGCCAGCAGTTCAGTAAGGGGGGACACTGAAGCTTTCTTT

D gene: -
J gene: TRBJ1-3
clone size: -
V gene: TRBV30
CDR3 protein: CAWSLGGSSSGNTIYF
CDR3 DNA: TGTGCCTGGAGTCTGGGCGGGAGTTCCTCTGGAAACACCATATATTTT

D gene: -
J gene: TRBJ1-2
clone size: -
V gene: TRBV10-3
CDR3 protein: CAISGSAPNYGYTF
CDR3 DNA: TGTGCCATCAGTGGCTCCGCACCTAACTATGGCTACACCTTC